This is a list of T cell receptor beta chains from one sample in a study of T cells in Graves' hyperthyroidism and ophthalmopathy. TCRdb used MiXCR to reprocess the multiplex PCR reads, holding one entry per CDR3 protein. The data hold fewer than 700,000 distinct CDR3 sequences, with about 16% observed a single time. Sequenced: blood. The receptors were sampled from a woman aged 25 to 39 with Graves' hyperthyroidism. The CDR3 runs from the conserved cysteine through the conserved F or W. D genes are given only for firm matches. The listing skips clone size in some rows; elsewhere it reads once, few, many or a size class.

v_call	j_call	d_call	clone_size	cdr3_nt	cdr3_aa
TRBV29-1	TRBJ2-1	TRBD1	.	TGCAGCGTTGAACAGGGGGATGAGCAGTTCTTC	CSVEQGDEQFF
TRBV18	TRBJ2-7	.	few	TGTGCCAGCTCACCGCCGCACAGGGCATCCTACGAGCAGTACTTC	CASSPPHRASYEQYF
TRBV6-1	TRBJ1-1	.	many	TGTGCCAGCAGTGACAGGGCAAGGTCTGAAGCTTTCTTT	CASSDRARSEAFF
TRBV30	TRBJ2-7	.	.	TGTGCTTGGAGTCTAGGGGTTATAGAGCAGTACTTC	CAWSLGVIEQYF
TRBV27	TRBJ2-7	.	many	TGTGCCAGCAGTTTCTTCGAGCAGTACTTC	CASSFFEQYF
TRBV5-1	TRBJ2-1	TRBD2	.	TGCGCCAGCAGCTCTGTAGCGGGAGGGAGGTACAATGAGCGGTTCTTC	CASSSVAGGRYNERFF
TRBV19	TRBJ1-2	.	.	TGTGCCAGTGGTGCAGATCTATACTATGGCTACACCTTC	CASGADLYYGYTF
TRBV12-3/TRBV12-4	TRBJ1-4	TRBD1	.	TGTGCCAGCAGTTCGACGACAGGGTTTAAGGAAAAACTGTTTTTT	CASSSTTGFKEKLFF
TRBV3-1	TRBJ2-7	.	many	TGTGCCAGCAGCAGGGGAGGATACTACGAGCAGTACTTC	CASSRGGYYEQYF
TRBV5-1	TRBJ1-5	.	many	TGCGCCAGCAGCTCGGAGTTAGGGCAGCCCCAGCATTTT	CASSSELGQPQHF
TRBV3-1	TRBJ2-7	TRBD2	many	TGTGCCAGCAGCCCGGCTAGCGGGAGCTTACAGCAGTACTTC	CASSPASGSLQQYF
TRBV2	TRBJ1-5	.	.	TGTGCCAGCAGCGGACACCCGAGCAATCAGCCCCAGCATTTT	CASSGHPSNQPQHF
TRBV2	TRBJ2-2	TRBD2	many	TGTGCCAGCCGGGGACTAGCCGGTGGTACCGGGGAGCTGTTTTTT	CASRGLAGGTGELFF
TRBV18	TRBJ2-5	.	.	TGTGCCAGCTCACTTTCTCCCCGGGACAAAGAGACCCAGTACTTC	CASSLSPRDKETQYF
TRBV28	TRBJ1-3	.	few	TGTGCCAGCAGCCGCGGGGGAATAGCCGGAAACACCATATATTTT	CASSRGGIAGNTIYF
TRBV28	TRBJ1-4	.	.	TGTGCCAGCATCCCTCCGGGGGTCGATACTAATGAAAAACTGTTTTTT	CASIPPGVDTNEKLFF
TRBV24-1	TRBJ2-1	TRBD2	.	TGTGCCACCAGTGTTTCTAGAAGCGGGGACTACAATGAGCAGTTCTTC	CATSVSRSGDYNEQFF
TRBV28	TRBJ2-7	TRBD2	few	TGTGCCAGCAGTTCCGCAGGACTAGCTGCGCACGAGCAGTACTTC	CASSSAGLAAHEQYF
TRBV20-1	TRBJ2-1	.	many	TGCAGTGCGCATGGTCGTAGTAGCTGGAGCTCCTACAATGAGCAGTTCTTC	CSAHGRSSWSSYNEQFF
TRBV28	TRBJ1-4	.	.	TGTGCCAGCAGTTTTCTCGGCCGGGGGGCAACTAATGAAAAACTGTTTTTT	CASSFLGRGATNEKLFF
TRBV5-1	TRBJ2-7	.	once	TGCGCCAGCGGCACGGAGGGGGTGGAGCAGTACTTC	CASGTEGVEQYF
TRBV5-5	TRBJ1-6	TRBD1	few	TGTGCCAGCAGCTCGGGGACAGGGGGTTCGGCCCTCCACTTT	CASSSGTGGSALHF
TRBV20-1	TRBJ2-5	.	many	TGCAGTGCCAAACCCACTAAATGGCAAGAGACCCAGTACTTC	CSAKPTKWQETQYF
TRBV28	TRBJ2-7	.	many	TGTGCCAGCAGTTTAGGTGGAGGGTACAACTCCTACGAGCAGTACTTC	CASSLGGGYNSYEQYF
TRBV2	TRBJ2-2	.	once	TGTGCCAGCAGCCCAATGGGGGACTCATTCCCCGGGGAGCTGTTTTTT	CASSPMGDSFPGELFF
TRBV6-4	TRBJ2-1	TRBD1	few	TGTGCCAGCCAAAGGGACAGCTCCTACAATGAGCAGTTCTTC	CASQRDSSYNEQFF
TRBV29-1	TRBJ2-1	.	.	TGCAGCGTGCAAATGGACCCGAACCCACCTCTGGAGCAGTTCTTC	CSVQMDPNPPLEQFF
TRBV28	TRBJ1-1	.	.	TGTGCCAGCAGTCCAACACTGGGGTCCACTGAAGCTTTCTTT	CASSPTLGSTEAFF
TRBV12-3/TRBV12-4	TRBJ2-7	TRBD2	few	TGTGCCAGCAGTTTGAGGCCTAGCGGGGTCTACGAGCAGTACTTC	CASSLRPSGVYEQYF
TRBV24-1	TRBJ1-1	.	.	TGTGCCACCAGTGACTGGGGGGGGGCTGTGACTGAAGCTTTCTTT	CATSDWGGAVTEAFF